This T cell receptor beta chain derives from a study of cytomegalovirus exposure and HLA in healthy donors. Notes on the study in general: The classifier reportedly diagnosed cytomegalovirus status with high sensitivity and specificity.

As for this clone: What it binds is unknown. One end of the junction fails to match germline, which may point to a read error.

The CDR3 loop spans 11 amino acids. Per germline, CDR1 KGHSH and CDR2 LQKENI. Sequencing used immunoSEQ multiplex PCR; TCRdb keeps in-frame clones, though not all of them. The table has some 150,000 clones, 70% to 90% seen once. The sample comprised PBMCs. The chain couples TRBV18 to TRBJ1-1; 9 bases are shared with TRBD1. This clonotype originated in a woman in her late teens or twenties in good health and CMV-seropositive. DNA of the CDR3: TGTGCCAGCTCACCGGACAGGGGCGGGACTTTT. Protein product: CASSPDRGGTF.